The next 9 T cell receptor beta chains were all read from a single sample in a study of T cell responses to AZD1222 COVID-19 vaccine. Repertoires were generated with immunoSEQ multiplex PCR, while TCRdb's copy carries only in-frame clones and drops some. In the table there are about 70,000 clones, around 85% of which are singletons. Specimen: peripheral blood, collected on day 0 of AZD1222 vaccination. The origin of the receptors is an adult in good health.

The chain joins TRBV27 to TRBJ2-7, with 11 bases matching TRBD2. The CDR3 has 16 amino acids. V dropped 4 bases and J dropped 5; count of bases not matched to a gene: 10. The V gene's germline CDR1 is MNHEY and CDR2 SMNVEV (reference sequence). The CDR3 DNA sequence: TGTGCCAGCAGTTCCCAGCTAGCGGGAGGAGGAAACGAGCAGTACTTC. Translation: CASSSQLAGGGNEQYF.

This chain joins TRBV25-1 and TRBJ1-6, with TRBD1 as a possible D gene (6 bases). CDR1 MGHDK and CDR2 SYGVNS come from the germline V gene. V lost 3 bases and J 9 bases, leaving 21 bases between the germline ends. This CDR3 region has 17 residues. The CDR3: CASSDPTYRVRGSPLHF. In DNA form, the CDR3 reads TGTGCCAGCAGTGACCCAACCTACAGGGTTAGGGGTTCACCCCTCCACTTT.

The chain is built from TRBV5-1 and TRBJ2-7; D is possibly TRBD1 (6 bases). This CDR3 has 14 residues. Per germline, CDR1 SGHRS and CDR2 YFSETQ. V lost 4 bases to trimming and J lost 4 bases, with 15 bases between them. This CDR3 reads CASSASGTMYEQYF. The CDR3 DNA is TGCGCCAGCAGCGCGTCCGGGACAATGTACGAGCAGTACTTC. Full variable domain (missing parts from reference TRBV5-1 and TRBJ2-7): KAGVTQTPRYLIKTRGQQVTLSCSPISGHRSVSWYQQTPGQGLQFLFEYFSETQRNKGNFPGRFSGRQFSNSRSEMNVSTLELGDSALYLCASSASGTMYEQYFGPGTRLTVT.

This chain uses TRBV29-1 with TRBJ2-1, with unresolved D. Looked up from germline, CDR1 is SQVTM and CDR2 is ANQGSEA. V lost 4 bases and J 0 bases, leaving 10 bases between the germline ends. CDR3 length equals 14 residues. The DNA for the CDR3 is TGCAGCGTTGGGGGTGCTAGCTCCTACAATGAGCAGTTCTTC. Its translation is CSVGGASSYNEQFF.

The chain links TRBV19 to TRBJ1-1; D is uncertain. V lost 3 bases and J lost 3, with 5 bases in between. The CDR3 covers 12 residues. CDR1 is LNHDA, CDR2 SQIVND, per germline (reference sequence). Here the CDR3 reads CASSIRYTEAFF. The CDR3 coding sequence is TGTGCCAGTAGTATCAGATACACTGAAGCTTTCTTT.

In regard to this clone: This CDR3 is also generated by other DNA sequences in the sample. This sequence joins TRBV9 and TRBJ2-7, with no clear D. Germline V gene lookup returns CDR1 SGDLS and CDR2 YYNGEE. The ends were cut back, 1 base at V and 0 bases at J, with 5 bases in the middle. The CDR3 runs to 13 residues. The CDR3: CASSVTPSYEQYF. Written as DNA, the CDR3 is TGTGCCAGCAGCGTAACCCCCTCCTACGAGCAGTACTTC.

This chain joins TRBV5-6 and TRBJ1-2; no clear D. The V gene lost 5 bases and the J gene lost 1 base, with 18 bases spanning the gap. This CDR3 has 16 amino acids. The germline V gene encodes CDR1 SGHDT and CDR2 YYEEEE. CDR3 sequence (DNA): TGTGCCAGCAGTCCACTTCGTGGGCTTTTTAACTATGGCTACACCTTC. As protein: CASSPLRGLFNYGYTF.

In nucleotides, the CDR3 is TGTGCCAGCTCACCATCAGCGGGGGGGACGGGCCCAGATACGCAGTATTTT. This translates into CASSPSAGGTGPDTQYF. The chain joins TRBV18 to TRBJ2-3, with 10 bases lining up with TRBD2. Germline-derived CDR1 and CDR2 are KGHSH and LQKENI. This CDR3 is 17 amino acids long. V gave up 2 bases and J gave up 4 bases; unmatched junction bases: 9.

The chain joins TRBV6-2 or TRBV6-3 to TRBJ2-5; D gene uncertain. CDR1 and CDR2 from the germline V gene are MNHEY and SVGEGT. The CDR3 has 11 amino acids. V lost 2 bases, J lost 7 bases, and 5 bases lay in between. The CDR3 DNA reads TGTGCCAGCAGTTACGGGGTGACCCAGTACTTC. It encodes CASSYGVTQYF.